This T cell receptor (beta chain) was sequenced for a study of blood T cell repertoires in COVID-19. The V and J ends lost 4 bases and 0 bases, in that order; junction bases with no gene match: 2. Germline V gene sequence: CDR1 SGHRS, CDR2 YFSETQ. The CDR3 sequence is 15 residues long. Data came from immunoSEQ multiplex PCR; TCRdb stores just in-frame clones and leaves some out. The sample includes approximately 100,000 clones, 70% to 80% of them seen just once. The clonotype comes from a human donor with acute or convalescent COVID-19. The donor label of this sample is uncertain. The V gene is TRBV5-1, the J gene TRBJ2-3, with TRBD1 matching over 10 bases. The sequencing sample was made of peripheral blood. CDR3 in DNA: TGCGCCAGCAGCGGGACAGGGGACAGCACAGATACGCAGTATTTT. Its translation is CASSGTGDSTDTQYF.